This T cell receptor (beta chain) was profiled in a study of blood T cell repertoires in COVID-19. The wider study: Donors in the United States, Italy and Spain gave samples during acute or convalescent COVID-19. Sources were T cells, B-cell-depleted T cells, or PBMCs; the material itself was cDNA or gDNA.

Per the original data handling: Scientists estimated how many nucleated cells there were by amplifying reference gene primers. The assay was immunoSEQ multiplex PCR, and TCRdb's table has in-frame clones only and misses some. That table is the source of V, J and clone size, and D and trimming were worked out from the DNA. This repertoire shows a few hundred thousand clones, 70% to 90% found once; its top ten account for approximately 1.6%. The CDR3 loop spans 15 amino acids. Germline V gives CDR1 SNHLY, CDR2 FYNNEI. V lost 4 bases, J lost 1 base, and 3 bases stayed unmatched. This TCR was recovered from a young woman with COVID-19, enrolled during active disease. The genes are TRBV2 and TRBJ2-2; 7 nucleotides match TRBD1. The sequencing input was peripheral blood. CDR3 bases: TGTGCCAGCAGTGCGACAGGGATGAACACCGGGGAGCTGTTTTTT. As protein: CASSATGMNTGELFF.